The rows below give T cell receptor beta chains drawn from one sample of a study of blood T cells in healthy people across ages. TCRdb re-called the 5' RACE reads with MiXCR, one entry per CDR3 protein. The repertoire consists of 890,000 or so distinct CDR3 sequences, with 60% to 80% occurring once and the leading ten covering 28%. Sequences were obtained from blood. The origin of the receptors is a man in his thirties or forties in good health. Each CDR3 is given with its conserved first and last residue. D genes are given only for firm matches. Rows give clone size only sometimes, using once, few, many, or a class for an expanded clone.

J gene: TRBJ2-1; clone size: once; D gene: TRBD2; V gene: TRBV9; CDR3 protein: CASSHGTSGVHEQFF; CDR3 DNA: TGTGCCAGCAGCCACGGGACTAGCGGGGTACATGAGCAGTTCTTC
J gene: TRBJ2-7; clone size: NA; D gene: NA; V gene: TRBV20-1; CDR3 protein: CSVPDNRASYEQYF; CDR3 DNA: TGCAGTGTTCCAGACAACAGGGCCTCCTACGAGCAGTACTTC
J gene: TRBJ2-3; clone size: once; D gene: TRBD2; V gene: TRBV12-3/TRBV12-4; CDR3 protein: CASSIAGGNTDTQYF; CDR3 DNA: TGTGCCAGCAGTATAGCGGGAGGGAATACAGATACGCAGTATTTT
J gene: TRBJ2-1; clone size: few; D gene: NA; V gene: TRBV5-4; CDR3 protein: CASSLGTDTTYNEQFF; CDR3 DNA: TGTGCCAGCAGCTTGGGGACTGACACCACCTACAATGAGCAGTTCTTC
J gene: TRBJ2-5; clone size: few; D gene: NA; V gene: TRBV12-3/TRBV12-4; CDR3 protein: CASSPTGTRQETQYF; CDR3 DNA: TGTGCCAGCAGCCCCACCGGGACCAGACAAGAGACCCAGTACTTC
J gene: TRBJ2-5; clone size: NA; D gene: NA; V gene: TRBV3-1; CDR3 protein: CASSQAVWQETQYF; CDR3 DNA: TGTGCCAGCAGCCAAGCGGTCTGGCAAGAGACCCAGTACTTC
J gene: TRBJ2-7; clone size: few; D gene: NA; V gene: TRBV6-5; CDR3 protein: CASSRGTFYEQYF; CDR3 DNA: TGTGCCAGCAGCCGAGGGACGTTCTACGAGCAGTACTTC
J gene: TRBJ2-1; clone size: NA; D gene: NA; V gene: TRBV20-1; CDR3 protein: CSARVGSRDEQFF; CDR3 DNA: TGCAGTGCTAGAGTGGGTTCTAGAGATGAGCAGTTCTTC
J gene: TRBJ1-4; clone size: NA; D gene: NA; V gene: TRBV7-9; CDR3 protein: CASTLGASTNEKLFF; CDR3 DNA: TGTGCCAGCACGCTCGGGGCGTCGACTAATGAAAAACTGTTTTTT
J gene: TRBJ1-2; clone size: NA; D gene: NA; V gene: TRBV25-1; CDR3 protein: CASSVLAGGSYGYTF; CDR3 DNA: TGTGCCAGCAGTGTGTTAGCGGGAGGGAGCTATGGCTACACCTTC
J gene: TRBJ2-7; clone size: few; D gene: NA; V gene: TRBV6-2/TRBV6-3; CDR3 protein: CASSHSFEQYF; CDR3 DNA: TGTGCCAGCAGTCATTCGTTCGAGCAGTACTTC
J gene: TRBJ2-1; clone size: NA; D gene: TRBD2; V gene: TRBV6-2/TRBV6-3; CDR3 protein: CASSLGLDVQFF; CDR3 DNA: TGTGCCAGCAGTTTGGGACTAGACGTGCAGTTCTTC
J gene: TRBJ2-7; clone size: NA; D gene: NA; V gene: TRBV10-3; CDR3 protein: CATSASEPDEQYF; CDR3 DNA: TGTGCCACCTCCGCTTCCGAACCCGACGAGCAGTACTTC
J gene: TRBJ2-1; clone size: few; D gene: NA; V gene: TRBV6-5; CDR3 protein: CASSYTISSYNEQFF; CDR3 DNA: TGTGCCAGCAGTTATACGATTAGCTCCTACAATGAGCAGTTCTTC
J gene: TRBJ2-5; clone size: NA; D gene: TRBD1; V gene: TRBV7-3; CDR3 protein: CASSENGQGASETQYF; CDR3 DNA: TGTGCCAGCAGCGAAAATGGACAGGGGGCATCAGAGACCCAGTACTTC
J gene: TRBJ1-2; clone size: few; D gene: NA; V gene: TRBV6-5; CDR3 protein: CASRPGGGLYGYTF; CDR3 DNA: TGTGCCAGCAGGCCGGGGGGCGGTCTCTATGGCTACACCTTC
J gene: TRBJ2-5; clone size: NA; D gene: TRBD2; V gene: TRBV9; CDR3 protein: CASSDSGKGETQYF; CDR3 DNA: TGTGCCAGCAGTGACAGCGGGAAGGGGGAGACCCAGTACTTC
J gene: TRBJ1-2; clone size: NA; D gene: NA; V gene: TRBV9; CDR3 protein: CASSGEPGTYGYTF; CDR3 DNA: TGTGCCAGCAGCGGAGAACCCGGGACCTATGGCTACACCTTC
J gene: TRBJ2-5; clone size: few; D gene: NA; V gene: TRBV5-6; CDR3 protein: CASSLWDNGGWETQYF; CDR3 DNA: TGTGCCAGCAGCTTATGGGACAATGGTGGCTGGGAGACCCAGTACTTC
J gene: TRBJ1-2; clone size: NA; D gene: NA; V gene: TRBV28; CDR3 protein: CASSLVTSYGYTF; CDR3 DNA: TGTGCCAGCAGTTTGGTAACTTCTTATGGCTACACCTTC
J gene: TRBJ1-2; clone size: NA; D gene: NA; V gene: TRBV7-2; CDR3 protein: CASRGGTWREYGYTF; CDR3 DNA: TGTGCCAGTCGGGGAGGGACATGGAGGGAGTATGGCTACACCTTC
J gene: TRBJ2-1; clone size: NA; D gene: NA; V gene: TRBV6-5; CDR3 protein: CASRDSRRRPDEQFF; CDR3 DNA: TGTGCCAGCAGGGACTCGCGGCGGCGCCCGGATGAGCAGTTCTTC
J gene: TRBJ1-2; clone size: NA; D gene: TRBD1; V gene: TRBV5-1; CDR3 protein: CASSLGDSNYGYTF; CDR3 DNA: TGCGCCAGCAGCTTGGGGGACAGCAACTATGGCTACACCTTC
J gene: TRBJ2-5; clone size: NA; D gene: NA; V gene: TRBV5-1; CDR3 protein: CASSLYKWGETQYF; CDR3 DNA: TGCGCCAGCAGCTTGTACAAGTGGGGTGAGACCCAGTACTTC
J gene: TRBJ1-5; clone size: few; D gene: NA; V gene: TRBV13; CDR3 protein: CASSSSGSNQPQHF; CDR3 DNA: TGTGCCAGCAGCTCCAGTGGGAGCAATCAGCCCCAGCATTTT
J gene: TRBJ2-1; clone size: NA; D gene: NA; V gene: TRBV20-1; CDR3 protein: CSALNRLSILNEQFF; CDR3 DNA: TGCAGTGCTTTAAACAGGCTAAGCATCCTGAATGAGCAGTTCTTC
J gene: TRBJ2-2; clone size: NA; D gene: NA; V gene: TRBV9; CDR3 protein: CASSVGGNTGELFF; CDR3 DNA: TGTGCTAGCAGCGTAGGGGGGAACACCGGGGAGCTGTTTTTT